This T cell receptor beta chain emerged from a study of tumor and adjacent non-tumor tissue in lung cancer. Findings and limits, study-wide: Patients with more diverse tumor TCRs had worse survival. Compared with tumor, normal lung showed significantly lower TCR diversity. In normal lung, the top 100 clones were significantly more dominant than in tumor.

With respect to this clonotype: The target antigen is unknown. Its ends do not fully match the called genes, so a read error is possible.

TCRbeta libraries were built with three rounds of nested PCR, modified from ARM-PCR. TCRdb re-analysed the multiplex PCR reads in MiXCR, keeping a single row per CDR3 protein. Among approximately 120,000 distinct CDR3 sequences listed, 60% to 70% were seen once. No cell sorting was done before RNA was extracted from the tissue. Between August and November 2014, newly diagnosed, chemotherapy-naive lung cancer patients underwent thoracic surgery in China. The CDR3 consists of 14 residues. Germline V gene sequence: CDR1 SGHAT, CDR2 FQNNGV. The chain uses TRBV11-2 and TRBJ2-3; D is possibly TRBD2 (5 bases). Sequenced: lung tumor tissue. The TCR was taken from a man aged 30 to 45 with non-small cell lung cancer. The CDR3 coding sequence is TGTGCCAGCAGCCCCTTGCGGGTCACAGATACCCAGTATTTT. Translating gives CASSPLRVTDTQYF.